This T cell receptor (beta chain) was profiled in a study of blood T cell repertoires in COVID-19. Overall study context: Samples representing acute and convalescent COVID-19 were sourced from the United States, Italy and Spain. Sources were T cells, B-cell-depleted T cells, or PBMCs; the material itself was cDNA or gDNA.

Per the study methods: Cell counts per sample came from amplifying reference gene primers. Assay used: immunoSEQ multiplex PCR; TCRdb lists only in-frame clones, some missing. D and trimming were read from the DNA, whereas the V and J calls and clone size are those reported in that table. The sample consists of around 75,000 clones, around 87% of them appearing once. With 5 bases removed from V and 1 base from J, the gap between germline ends came to 8 bases. This CDR3 has 13 residues. From germline, CDR1 is MNHEY and CDR2 SMNVEV (reference sequence). The clonotype originates from a man in his fifties or sixties with acute or convalescent COVID-19. The chain has TRBV27 and TRBJ1-2, with D perhaps TRBD1 (6 bases). The sample taken for sequencing was peripheral blood. CDR3 loop: CASSRQVNYGYTF. The CDR3 DNA follows: TGTGCCAGCAGTCGACAGGTTAACTATGGCTACACCTTC.